The text below deals with one T cell receptor beta chain. Which antigen it targets is not known. Per-nucleotide qualities are absent, and no much larger clonotype sits a single base away. These data belong to a study of cytomegalovirus exposure and HLA in healthy donors (dated by TCRdb to about 2017). For the study in its entirety: An earlier analysis of several hundred of the donors reported about 300 Gb of sequence data and 95 million to 120 million unique TCR beta sequences obtained from 180 million or so T cells. An early release covering roughly 580 HLA-typed donors comprised roughly 300 gigabases of sequencing data and 85 million or so unique TCR sequences. The genetic ancestry cluster associated with self-reported Caucasian donors included about 84% of the approximately 400 genotyped donors. The study aimed to test whether cataloging public T cell receptors could reveal signatures of past pathogen exposure. Using immunosequencing, the study profiled T cell repertoires from 640 or so subjects and related those repertoires to cytomegalovirus serostatus. Along with the approximately 700-subject first cohort, a separate validation cohort of approximately 110 different subjects was used. The study combined high-throughput TCR immunosequencing, statistical association of individual TCRs with disease status, and machine learning to predict cytomegalovirus infection status. A later analysis re-analyzed previously published TCR beta repertoires from 666 donors and added high-resolution HLA genotyping to study TCR occurrence patterns. Rather than using new phenotypic data, the later analysis identified candidate immune exposures from TCR beta sequences and from how often those sequences occurred across donors. In an earlier analysis of roughly 600 of the donors, high-throughput TCR beta sequencing was used to judge whether each TCR beta V gene segment behaved as functional or pseudogenic. Donor age, sex, ethnicity and CMV serostatus were collected together with the repertoire data. A later genetic analysis took genome-wide SNP genotypes for about three fifths of the roughly 670 donors and used that subset as a discovery cohort. Every discovery cohort repertoire had been produced on one sequencing platform. HLA typing included class I and class II loci at four-digit resolution. Typing coverage differed by locus: A, B, C, DRB1 and DQB1 were typed in roughly 620-630 donors, DQA1 in 522, DPA1 in around 600, and DPB1 in approximately 450. Because of strong linkage in the cohort, roughly five DR-DQ haplotypes were treated as single units for association and clustering. Among 398 genotyped donors of the cohort, an average of around 250,000 unique TCR beta nucleotide sequences was sequenced per donor, of which 15% to 20% were non-productive. General findings and caveats noted by the study authors: Assigning TCR associations to individual alleles was difficult when HLA alleles, especially DR and DQ, strongly co-occurred. At a false discovery rate of 0.05, a later analysis linked under 20,000 TCR beta sequences to specific HLA alleles. V-gene and J-gene trimming of TCR beta chains was associated with a missense DCLRE1C variant in a later genetic analysis, and the association was replicated in an independent cohort. In both the original and validation cohorts, the classifier was reported to diagnose cytomegalovirus status with high specificity and sensitivity. In vitro tests confirmed that three of the cytomegalovirus-associated TCR beta chains recognize cytomegalovirus antigens. In a later analysis, TCR association rates were found to vary across HLA loci, with the most associated TCRs seen for DRB1 alleles and the fewest for HLA-C alleles. Linkage disequilibrium might explain the correlated functional status among segregating V segments, but an unknown experimental factor could not be excluded. An earlier analysis of some 560 of the donors showed that most TCR beta V segments appeared in productive rearrangements either about 90% or about 30% of the time, which broadly matched IMGT annotations. The study listed 150 to 200 TCR beta chains as associated with cytomegalovirus. Most TCR sequences were observed very rarely across donors, whereas some public TCRs were present in many individuals. A later analysis reported that several top co-occurrence clusters appeared linked to parvovirus B19, influenza, CMV and Epstein-Barr virus. The 87-base-pair reads could not distinguish some IMGT-functional V segments, including TRBV6-2 and TRBV6-3, so those segments were excluded. The authors suggested that the approach could potentially be extended to other disease states and immunological phenotypes. A later analysis found that most CMV-associated TCR beta chains appeared HLA-restricted, with HLA associations seemingly driven largely by CMV exposure. In this cohort, only TCR beta chains were sequenced, and detectable features were limited by the absence of alpha or paired-chain data. The earlier analysis of some 560 of the donors excluded seventeen rarely observed V segments, including chromosome 9 orphons, because counts were too low. The sequencing pipeline was judged likely to have produced a cluster of highly shared sequence variants as a technical artifact. A further reported finding was that TCR beta sequences accurately predicted the HLA-A and HLA-B alleles for most subjects in the first cohort. Immune exposure information for the cohort was limited to CMV serostatus. Because HLA typing was missing for some donors at each locus, association tests included only the typed subset. In a later analysis, HLA-associated TCR beta chains were found to be more clonally expanded and to have lower generation probabilities than equally common non-associated chains. Sequencing depth was assumed to be roughly uniform across donors in the presence/absence analyses, though that assumption may not hold. In a later genetic analysis, fewer N-insertions in productive TCRs were reported among donors in an Asian-associated ancestry cluster than the approximately 670-donor mean.

The cohort consisted of more than 650 healthy bone marrow donors. Cohort members were all nominally healthy when sampled, although unrecorded immune exposures were likely present. The donor tested CMV seronegative and was one of the 352 seronegative cohort members. A peripheral blood sample was collected from each donor, and TCR beta sequencing was performed on peripheral blood mononuclear cells. Genomic DNA extraction from the blood cell samples was performed with the Qiagen DNeasy Blood Extraction Kit. Including the terminal cysteine and phenylalanine, the CDR3 comprises 16 residues. Only CDR3 DNA remains: 48 bases, in frame from the first base. The germline V gene (reference sequence) specifies MNHEY as CDR1 and SMNVEV as CDR2. Compared with germline, V lacks 4 bases and J lacks 2 bases; bases without a gene match: 10. The library was generated by the immunoSEQ multiplex PCR assay. A mixture of 60 forward primers for TCR Vbeta segments and 13 reverse primers for TCR Jbeta segments was used in the multiplex PCR. Amplification of the CDR3 region of rearranged TCR beta genes was performed with a multiplex PCR assay on genomic DNA. On the Illumina HiSeq System, the amplified TCR beta libraries were sequenced as 87-base-pair reads. In the source study's methods: Across the roughly 640 repertoires, a later analysis counted about 81 million unique TCR beta chains, about 10 million of which were shared by at least two donors. Raw reads were error-corrected and collapsed into unique sequences by a nearest-neighbor algorithm in which closely related sequences were merged to remove PCR and sequencing errors. Alignment of CDR3 sequences to IMGT reference sequences was used to assign V, D and J gene segments. Each retained sequence needed at least a six-nucleotide match to both a V gene segment and a J gene segment. A rearrangement counted as productive if the CDR3 had no stop codons and remained in frame with V and J, and every other rearrangement counted as non-productive. Following IMGT convention, CDR3 was defined as the stretch from the second conserved V-encoded cysteine to the conserved J-encoded phenylalanine. In an earlier analysis of some 550 of the donors, sequences lacking an unambiguous match to a single V gene segment were excluded. In an earlier analysis of approximately 590 of the donors, a V segment was called functional when productive rearrangements were above 56.7%, and segregating when the standard deviation between donors exceeded 5%. A statistical classification framework was developed to diagnose cytomegalovirus status using the catalog of TCR beta chain sequences. V and J gene assignment, in a later analysis, came from comparing TCR nucleotide sequences with IMGT/GENE-DB human TR gene sequences. The TCRdist pipeline was used in a later analysis to assign CDR3 sequences and most-parsimonious VDJ recombination scenarios. In a later analysis, every TCR beta chain was defined by the combination of its CDR3 amino acid sequence and its V-gene family, and reads without a unique V-gene family were dropped. To address suspected cross-contamination and a sequencing artifact, a later analysis removed 450 to 700 highly shared, low-generation-probability nucleotide sequences. For each public chain, a later analysis derived a clonal expansion index from normalized ranks of inferred template counts within each repertoire. Generation probabilities in a later analysis came from a VDJ recombination model fitted to out-of-frame rearrangements, and those results were checked against IGoR. Hypergeometric tests were used in a later analysis to score TCR-TCR, TCR-HLA and TCR-CMV co-occurrence, with a repertoire-size bias correction applied to the TCR pairs. False discovery rates were estimated in a later analysis by permuting HLA or CMV assignments 20 times. In a later analysis, co-occurring TCRs were grouped with DBSCAN, and TCRdist sequence similarity was added when clustering was performed within HLA-allele-positive subsets. Repertoires with fewer than 30,000 or more than 120,000 public chains, plus five repertoires with anomalous nucleotide sharing, were excluded from co-occurrence clustering. TCRdb took this table from immuneACCESS and kept in-frame rearrangements with V and J called. Such tables lack part of the clones; where checked against another copy, unresolved V genes explain under half of the gap, and the rest is unexplained. That table gives V, J and clone size, and the DNA gave D and trimming. In this sample the table shows some 170,000 clones, about 83% of which occur a single time. 0.75% to 0.95% of the sample is taken by the ten largest.

This chain joins TRBV27 to TRBJ1-1; TRBD1 aligns with 7 central bases. The source material was PBMCs. This clonotype was obtained from a woman between 25 and 40 years old in good health and CMV-seronegative. DNA sequence: TGTGCCAGCAGTTCCAGGGGGTCTCGAGTAAACACTGAAGCTTTCTTT. Translation gives CASSSRGSRVNTEAFF.